These 11 T cell receptor beta chains originate from one sample sequenced in a study of OX40 agonist ivuxolimab in advanced cancers. Assay used: immunoSEQ multiplex PCR; TCRdb lists only in-frame clones, some missing. Of about 79,000 clones listed, 75% to 95% are singletons. The source material was CD4+ or CD8+ T cells sorted from blood, sampled in a trial of the OX40 agonist ivuxolimab. The receptors were sampled from an adult with an advanced solid tumor such as melanoma, head and neck, liver or kidney cancer.

The gene calls are TRBV28 and TRBJ1-4, with 10 positions matching TRBD1. Germline V gene sequence: CDR1 MDHEN, CDR2 SYDVKM. J lost 7 bases, V lost 5 bases, and 4 bases had no gene match. This CDR3 is built from 14 residues. The DNA of the CDR3 is TGTGCCAGCAGTCCCTGGACAGGGGGTGAAAAACTGTTTTTT. This encodes CASSPWTGGEKLFF.

The V gene is TRBV7-2, the J gene TRBJ2-3; no firm D call. Germline lookup yields CDR1 SGHTA and CDR2 FQGNSA. Trimming took off 5 bases at V and 0 bases at J, with 15 bases between the two ends. The CDR3 is 16 residues long. CDR3 in DNA: TGTGCCAGCAGCCCATGGGCTTCCTCTAGCACAGATACGCAGTATTTT. It is translated as CASSPWASSSTDTQYF.

The rearrangement links TRBV9 to TRBJ1-2, with D unclear. In germline, CDR1 is SGDLS, CDR2 YYNGEE. This CDR3 has 13 amino acids. V shed 0 bases and J shed 6 bases, with 9 bases lying between them. The CDR3 DNA reads as TGTGCCAGCAGCGTAGGTAGGGATAATGGCTACACCTTC. Translated: CASSVGRDNGYTF.

V is TRBV14 and J is TRBJ2-1; 14 bases fit TRBD2. This CDR3 contains 19 residues. Germline CDR1 and CDR2: SGHDN and FVKESK. The trim removed 2 bases at V and 5 bases at J, leaving 11 bases unmatched. The CDR3: CASSQHRGLAGASDNEQFF. CDR3 sequence (DNA): TGTGCCAGCAGCCAACACAGGGGACTAGCGGGAGCTTCCGACAATGAGCAGTTCTTC.

V gene TRBV4-1 combines with J gene TRBJ2-3, with D maybe TRBD2 (6 bases). The CDR3 loop spans 21 amino acids. In germline, CDR1 is MGHRA, CDR2 YSYEKL. V was pared by 3 bases and J by 2 bases, with 30 bases between. The CDR3 DNA reads TGCGCCAGCAGCCAGGCCCCCGGGGGTGAGAAGGAGTGGAATAACACAGATACGCAGTATTTT. Its protein is CASSQAPGGEKEWNNTDTQYF.

This rearrangement joins TRBV27 to TRBJ1-1, with unresolved D. V was pared by 2 bases and J by 0 bases, with 7 bases between. CDR1 MNHEY and CDR2 SMNVEV come from the germline V gene (reference sequence). The CDR3 is 14 amino acids. In DNA form, the CDR3 reads TGTGCCAGCAGTTTACCCGGAGTGAACACTGAAGCTTTCTTT. Amino acid sequence: CASSLPGVNTEAFF.

V is TRBV6-1 and J is TRBJ2-6, with D hard to call. Germline-derived CDR1 and CDR2 are MNHNS and SASEGT. The CDR3 has 17 residues. Deletions cut 1 base from V and 0 bases from J, with 10 bases between. The CDR3, as DNA: TGTGCCAGCAGTGAAGAACGGGCCGCCTCTGGGGCCAACGTCCTGACTTTC. Protein: CASSEERAASGANVLTF.

This rearrangement joins TRBV4-1 to TRBJ2-5; no definite D call. There are 14 residues in the CDR3. V was clipped by 2 bases and J by 1 base, with 8 bases between them. Germline loops: CDR1 MGHRA, CDR2 YSYEKL. The CDR3, as DNA: TGCGCCAGCAGCCAACGAGAGTCCCAAGAGACCCAGTACTTC. This translates into CASSQRESQETQYF.

The rearrangement joins TRBV2 to TRBJ1-1; D is unresolved. Trimming took off 4 bases at V and 2 bases at J, with 14 bases between the two ends. Germline loops: CDR1 SNHLY, CDR2 FYNNEI. The CDR3 covers 15 residues. CDR3 sequence reads: CASSGLLGVNTEAFF. CDR3 bases: TGTGCCAGCAGTGGTTTGCTGGGAGTCAACACTGAAGCTTTCTTT.

The gene calls are TRBV19 and TRBJ2-1; 13 nucleotides match TRBD2. The length of the CDR3 is 17 residues. The V gene end was trimmed by 5 bases and the J gene end by 0 bases; junction bases not matched to a gene: 4. In germline, CDR1 is LNHDA, CDR2 SQIVND (reference sequence). The DNA of the CDR3 is TGTGCCAGTAGTTCCCGGACTAGCGGGAGCTCCTACAATGAGCAGTTCTTC. Protein sequence: CASSSRTSGSSYNEQFF.

This sequence joins TRBV18 and TRBJ2-1; D might be TRBD2 (5 bases). Trimming shortened V by 2 bases and J by 6 bases, and 11 bases separated the two germline ends. The CDR3 runs to 14 residues. Germline V gives CDR1 KGHSH, CDR2 LQKENI. The CDR3 is CASSPGIGGNEQFF. CDR3 DNA: TGTGCCAGCTCACCAGGTATTGGAGGCAATGAGCAGTTCTTC.